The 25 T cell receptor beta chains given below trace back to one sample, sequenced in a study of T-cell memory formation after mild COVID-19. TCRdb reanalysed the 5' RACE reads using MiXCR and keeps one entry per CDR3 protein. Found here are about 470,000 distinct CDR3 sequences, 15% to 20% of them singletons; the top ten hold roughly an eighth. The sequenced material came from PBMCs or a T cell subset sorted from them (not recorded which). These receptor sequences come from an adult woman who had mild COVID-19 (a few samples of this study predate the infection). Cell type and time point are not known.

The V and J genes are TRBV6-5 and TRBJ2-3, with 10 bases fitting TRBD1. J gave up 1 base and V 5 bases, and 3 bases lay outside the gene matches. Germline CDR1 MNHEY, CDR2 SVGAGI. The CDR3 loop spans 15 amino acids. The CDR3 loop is CASSDRGRGTDTQYF. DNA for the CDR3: TGTGCCAGCAGTGACAGGGGGCGCGGCACAGATACGCAGTATTTT.

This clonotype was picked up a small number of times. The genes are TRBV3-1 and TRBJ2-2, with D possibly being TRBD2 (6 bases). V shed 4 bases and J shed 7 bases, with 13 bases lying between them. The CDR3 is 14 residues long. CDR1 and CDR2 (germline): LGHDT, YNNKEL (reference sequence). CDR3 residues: CASSPQSGGGELFF. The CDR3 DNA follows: TGTGCCAGCAGCCCCCAGTCCGGGGGCGGGGAGCTGTTTTTT.

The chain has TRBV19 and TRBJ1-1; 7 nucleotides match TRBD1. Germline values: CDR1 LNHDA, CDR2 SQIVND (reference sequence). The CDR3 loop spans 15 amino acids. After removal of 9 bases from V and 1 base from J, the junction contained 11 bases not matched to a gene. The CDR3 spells CASDPTTGANTEAFF. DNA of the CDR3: TGTGCCAGCGATCCGACCACAGGGGCGAACACTGAAGCTTTCTTT.

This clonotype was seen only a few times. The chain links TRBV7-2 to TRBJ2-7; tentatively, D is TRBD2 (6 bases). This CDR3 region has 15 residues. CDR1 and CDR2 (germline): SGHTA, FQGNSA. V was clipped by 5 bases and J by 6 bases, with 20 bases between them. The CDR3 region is CASSPTRLVSGEQYF. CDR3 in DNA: TGTGCCAGCAGCCCTACCCGACTAGTCTCCGGCGAGCAGTACTTC.

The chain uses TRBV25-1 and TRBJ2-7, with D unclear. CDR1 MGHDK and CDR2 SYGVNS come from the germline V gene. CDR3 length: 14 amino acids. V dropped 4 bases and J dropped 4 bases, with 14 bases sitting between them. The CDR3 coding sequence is TGTGCCAGCAGTGCAGAGAAACCCCCTTACGAGCAGTACTTC. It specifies CASSAEKPPYEQYF.

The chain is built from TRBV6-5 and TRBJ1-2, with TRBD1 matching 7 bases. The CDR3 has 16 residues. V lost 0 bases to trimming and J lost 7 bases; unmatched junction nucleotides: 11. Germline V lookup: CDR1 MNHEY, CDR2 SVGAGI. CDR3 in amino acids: CASSYSGTDAIGGYTF. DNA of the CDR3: TGTGCCAGCAGTTACTCGGGGACAGACGCTATCGGTGGCTACACCTTC.

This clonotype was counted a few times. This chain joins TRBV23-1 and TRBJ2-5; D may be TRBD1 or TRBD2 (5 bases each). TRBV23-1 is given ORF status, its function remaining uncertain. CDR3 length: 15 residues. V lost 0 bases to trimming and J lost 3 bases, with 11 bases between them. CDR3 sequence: CASSQSTGAKETQYF. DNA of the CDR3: TGCGCCAGCAGTCAATCAACCGGGGCGAAAGAGACCCAGTACTTC.

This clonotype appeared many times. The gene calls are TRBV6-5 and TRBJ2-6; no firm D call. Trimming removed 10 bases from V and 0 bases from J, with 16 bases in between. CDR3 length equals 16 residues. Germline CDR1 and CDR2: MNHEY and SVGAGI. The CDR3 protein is CATWTQRTSGANVLTF. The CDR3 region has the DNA TGTGCCACGTGGACGCAAAGAACCTCTGGGGCCAACGTCCTGACTTTC.

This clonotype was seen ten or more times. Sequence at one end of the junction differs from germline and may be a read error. DNA for the CDR3: TGTGCCAGCAGCCTGACTAGCGGAGGCTACAATGAGCAGTTCTTC. This encodes CASSLTSGGYNEQFF. V usage is TRBV5-1 and J usage is TRBJ2-1, with 9 bases identical to TRBD2. The CDR3 consists of 15 residues. Germline CDR1 and CDR2: SGHRS and YFSETQ. Complete variable domain (other parts from reference TRBV5-1 and TRBJ2-1): KAGVTQTPRYLIKTRGQQVTLSCSPISGHRSVSWYQQTPGQGLQFLFEYFSETQRNKGNFPGRFSGRQFSNSRSEMNVSTLELGDSALYLCASSLTSGGYNEQFFGPGTRLTVL.

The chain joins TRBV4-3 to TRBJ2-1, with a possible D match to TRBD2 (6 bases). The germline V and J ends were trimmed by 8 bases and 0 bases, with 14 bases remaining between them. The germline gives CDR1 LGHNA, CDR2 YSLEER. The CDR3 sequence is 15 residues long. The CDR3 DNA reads TGCGCCAGCCCCTTGGAGGGTCCCTCCTACAATGAGCAGTTCTTC. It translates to CASPLEGPSYNEQFF.

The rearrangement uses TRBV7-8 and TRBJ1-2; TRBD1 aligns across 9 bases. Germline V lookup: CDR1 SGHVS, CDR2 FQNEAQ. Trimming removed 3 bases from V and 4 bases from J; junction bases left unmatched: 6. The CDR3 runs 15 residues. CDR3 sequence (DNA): TGTGCCAGCAGCTTTCCCGGGACAGGGAGCTATGGCTACACCTTC. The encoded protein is CASSFPGTGSYGYTF.

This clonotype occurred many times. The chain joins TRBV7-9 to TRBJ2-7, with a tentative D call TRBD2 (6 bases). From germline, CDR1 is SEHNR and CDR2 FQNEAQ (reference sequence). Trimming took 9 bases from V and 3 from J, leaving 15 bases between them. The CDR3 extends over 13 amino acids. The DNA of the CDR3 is TGTGCCAGTAGCCTTGTGGGGGGCTACGAGCAGTACTTC. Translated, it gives CASSLVGGYEQYF.

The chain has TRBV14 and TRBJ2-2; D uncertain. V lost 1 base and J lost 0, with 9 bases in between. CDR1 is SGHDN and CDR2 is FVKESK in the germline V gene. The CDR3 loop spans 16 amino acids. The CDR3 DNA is TGTGCCAGCAGCCAAGGCCCCAAGGCGAACACCGGGGAGCTGTTTTTT. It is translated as CASSQGPKANTGELFF.

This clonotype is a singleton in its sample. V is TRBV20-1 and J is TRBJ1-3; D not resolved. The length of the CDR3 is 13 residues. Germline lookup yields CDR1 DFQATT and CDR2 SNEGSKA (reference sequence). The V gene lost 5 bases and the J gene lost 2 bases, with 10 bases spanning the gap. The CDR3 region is CSALRDTGNTIYF. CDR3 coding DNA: TGCAGTGCTCTCCGAGACACTGGAAACACCATATATTTT.

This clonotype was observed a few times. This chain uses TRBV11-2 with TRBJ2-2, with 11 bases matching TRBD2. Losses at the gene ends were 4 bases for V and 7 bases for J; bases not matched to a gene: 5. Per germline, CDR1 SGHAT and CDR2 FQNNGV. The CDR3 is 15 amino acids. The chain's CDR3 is CASSSSGGPIGELFF. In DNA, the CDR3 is TGTGCCAGCAGCTCTAGCGGGGGGCCGATCGGGGAGCTGTTTTTT.

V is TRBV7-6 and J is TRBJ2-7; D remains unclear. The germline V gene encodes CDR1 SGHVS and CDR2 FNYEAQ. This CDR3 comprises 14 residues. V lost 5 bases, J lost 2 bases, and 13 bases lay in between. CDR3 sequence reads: CASSPATTPYEQYF. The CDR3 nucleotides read TGTGCCAGCAGCCCGGCAACTACTCCCTACGAGCAGTACTTC.

CDR3 protein: CASSPGTANGYTF. The CDR3 DNA follows: TGCGCCAGCAGCCCCGGGACAGCAAATGGCTACACCTTC. The chain links TRBV5-1 to TRBJ1-2; 7 positions agree with TRBD1. CDR3 size: 13 residues. The germline V gene encodes CDR1 SGHRS and CDR2 YFSETQ. J was trimmed by 6 bases and V by 4 bases; bases with no gene match: 6.

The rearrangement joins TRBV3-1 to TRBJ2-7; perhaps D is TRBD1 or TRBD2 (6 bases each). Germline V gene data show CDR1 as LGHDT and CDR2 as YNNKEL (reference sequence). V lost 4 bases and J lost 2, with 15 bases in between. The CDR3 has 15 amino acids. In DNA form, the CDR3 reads TGTGCCAGCAGCCCTCCGGGGGCGGGACCCTACGAGCAGTACTTC. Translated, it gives CASSPPGAGPYEQYF.

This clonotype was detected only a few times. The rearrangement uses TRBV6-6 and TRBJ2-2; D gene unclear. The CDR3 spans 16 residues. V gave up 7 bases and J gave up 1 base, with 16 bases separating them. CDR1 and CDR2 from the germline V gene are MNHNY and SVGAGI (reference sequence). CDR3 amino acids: CASILSPAMNTGELFF. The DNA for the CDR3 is TGTGCCAGCATCTTGTCGCCCGCGATGAACACCGGGGAGCTGTTTTTT.

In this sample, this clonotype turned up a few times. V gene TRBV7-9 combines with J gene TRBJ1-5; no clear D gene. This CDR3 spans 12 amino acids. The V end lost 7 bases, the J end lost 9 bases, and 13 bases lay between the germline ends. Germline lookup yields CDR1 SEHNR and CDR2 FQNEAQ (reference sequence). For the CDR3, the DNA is TGTGCCAGCAACTCACCGGTAGGGCCCCAGCATTTT. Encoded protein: CASNSPVGPQHF. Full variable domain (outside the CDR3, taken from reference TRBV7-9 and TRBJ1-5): DTGVSQNPRHKITKRGQNVTFRCDPISEHNRLYWYRQTLGQGPEFLTYFQNEAQLEKSRLLSDRFSAERPKGSFSTLEIQRTEQGDSAMYLCASNSPVGPQHFGDGTRLSIL.

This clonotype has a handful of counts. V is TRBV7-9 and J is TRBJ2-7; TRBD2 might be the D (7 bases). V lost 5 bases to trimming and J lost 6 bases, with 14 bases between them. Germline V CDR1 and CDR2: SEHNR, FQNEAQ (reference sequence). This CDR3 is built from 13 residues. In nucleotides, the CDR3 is TGTGCCAGCAGCGGAGGGGGGGCTCCCGAGCAGTACTTC. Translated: CASSGGGAPEQYF.

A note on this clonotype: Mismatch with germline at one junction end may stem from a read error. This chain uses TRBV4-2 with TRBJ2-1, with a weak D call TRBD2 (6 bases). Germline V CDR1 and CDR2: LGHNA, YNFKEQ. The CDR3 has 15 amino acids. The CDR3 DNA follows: TGTGCCAGCAGCCAAGATGTTAGCCCTCGGGGGTTGAGGCTCTTC. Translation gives CASSQDVSPRGLRLF.

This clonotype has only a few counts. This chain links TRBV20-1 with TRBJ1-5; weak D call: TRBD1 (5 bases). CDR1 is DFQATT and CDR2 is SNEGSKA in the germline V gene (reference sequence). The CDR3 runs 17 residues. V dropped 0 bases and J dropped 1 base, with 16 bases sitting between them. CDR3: CSARDGRETVSNQPQHF. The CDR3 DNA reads TGCAGTGCTAGAGATGGGCGGGAGACAGTGAGCAATCAGCCCCAGCATTTT.

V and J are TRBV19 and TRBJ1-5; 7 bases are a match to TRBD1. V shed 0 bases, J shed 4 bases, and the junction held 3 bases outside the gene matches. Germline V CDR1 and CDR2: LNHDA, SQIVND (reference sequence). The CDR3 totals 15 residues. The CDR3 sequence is CASSIDNRGNQPQHF. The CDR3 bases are TGTGCCAGTAGTATAGATAACAGGGGAAATCAGCCCCAGCATTTT.

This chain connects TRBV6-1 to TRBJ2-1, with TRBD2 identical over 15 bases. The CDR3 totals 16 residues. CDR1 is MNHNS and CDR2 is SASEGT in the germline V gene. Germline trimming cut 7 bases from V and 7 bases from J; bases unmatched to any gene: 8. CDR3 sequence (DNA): TGTGCCAGCATGTTCGGACTAGCGGGGGGGCTAAATGAGCAGTTCTTC. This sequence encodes CASMFGLAGGLNEQFF.